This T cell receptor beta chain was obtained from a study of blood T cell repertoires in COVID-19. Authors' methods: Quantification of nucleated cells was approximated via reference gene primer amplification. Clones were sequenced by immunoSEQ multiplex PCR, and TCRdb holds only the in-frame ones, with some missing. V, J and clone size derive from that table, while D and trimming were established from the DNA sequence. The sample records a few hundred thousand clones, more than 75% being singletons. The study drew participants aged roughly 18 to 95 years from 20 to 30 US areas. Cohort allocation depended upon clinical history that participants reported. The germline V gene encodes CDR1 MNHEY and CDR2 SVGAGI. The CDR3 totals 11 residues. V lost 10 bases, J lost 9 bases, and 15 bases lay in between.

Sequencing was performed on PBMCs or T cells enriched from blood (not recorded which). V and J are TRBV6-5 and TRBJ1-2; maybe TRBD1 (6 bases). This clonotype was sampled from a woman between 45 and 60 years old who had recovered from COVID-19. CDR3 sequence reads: CATAFWDSYTF. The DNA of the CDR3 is TGTGCCACAGCATTTTGGGACAGCTACACCTTC.